The clone carrying this T cell receptor (beta chain) turned up a few times. This table comes from immunoSEQ multiplex PCR, and its TCRdb copy is limited to in-frame clones, with some not included. The data hold roughly 79,000 clones, with about 89% observed a single time. The CDR3 consists of 14 residues. Trimming removed 6 bases at V and 2 bases at J, with 8 bases between. Per germline, CDR1 MNHNY and CDR2 SVGAGI (reference sequence). This entry comes from a study of T cell changes during pregnancy in multiple sclerosis. The V gene is TRBV6-6, the J gene TRBJ1-6; no clear D. This receptor was obtained from a female donor with multiple sclerosis, enrolled in a pregnancy study. The sequences come from CD4+ T cells from peripheral blood mononuclear cells, collected before pregnancy. The chain's CDR3 is CASSPITYNSPLHF. The CDR3 DNA is TGTGCCAGCAGCCCCATCACCTATAATTCACCCCTCCACTTT.